This is a list of T cell receptor beta chains from one sample in a study of regulatory T cells in long-lasting Graves disease. One entry per CDR3 protein results from TCRdb running MiXCR on the multiplex PCR reads. Among 200,000 to 250,000 distinct CDR3 sequences listed, around 20% were seen once. Specimen: peripheral blood mononuclear cells (PBMCs), collected at new diagnosis, from a patient treated with antithyroid drugs. These receptors all come from a female donor with Graves disease. CDR3s include the opening cysteine and the closing phenylalanine or tryptophan. The D gene is left open where the match is weak. Rows may omit the clone size; those that give it use once, few, many or a size class.

d_gene	abundance	v_gene	j_gene	CDR3aa	CDR3nt
TRBD2	NA	TRBV11-2	TRBJ2-7	CASSLDWASGSSYEQYF	TGTGCCAGCAGCTTAGATTGGGCTAGCGGCAGCTCCTACGAGCAGTACTTC
NA	many	TRBV6-9	TRBJ2-3	CASSRNLPDTQYF	TGTGCCAGCAGCCGTAATCTGCCGGATACGCAGTATTTT
NA	NA	TRBV7-6	TRBJ1-3	CASSLSPGGDTIYF	TGTGCCAGCAGCCTAAGTCCGGGCGGGGACACCATATATTTT
NA	once	TRBV12-3/TRBV12-4	TRBJ2-1	CASRWSGHGQFF	TGTGCCAGCAGGTGGTCGGGCCATGGGCAGTTCTTC
TRBD2	NA	TRBV7-9	TRBJ2-3	CASRSPEGGRGDTQYF	TGTGCCAGCAGGTCCCCTGAGGGAGGGCGAGGAGATACGCAGTATTTT
NA	NA	TRBV18	TRBJ1-1	CASSPNSGTRQNTEAFF	TGTGCCAGCTCACCAAATTCGGGCACCAGACAGAACACTGAAGCTTTCTTT
NA	many	TRBV24-1	TRBJ1-2	CATSEGTALDYGYTF	TGTGCCACCAGTGAGGGGACCGCCCTTGACTATGGCTACACCTTC
TRBD2	few	TRBV11-1	TRBJ2-5	CASSPTDGRRETQYF	TGTGCCAGCAGCCCAACGGACGGGAGGCGAGAGACCCAGTACTTC
NA	many	TRBV7-6	TRBJ1-1	CASSFGGMNTEAFF	TGTGCCAGCAGCTTCGGGGGGATGAACACTGAAGCTTTCTTT
TRBD2	many	TRBV20-1	TRBJ2-2	CSARDGRLAVSGELFF	TGCAGTGCTAGAGATGGTCGACTAGCGGTTAGCGGGGAGCTGTTTTTT
NA	NA	TRBV29-1	TRBJ2-5	CSVEVFDREEETQYF	TGCAGCGTTGAAGTTTTTGACAGGGAGGAAGAGACCCAGTACTTC
NA	once	TRBV7-3	TRBJ2-3	CASSFQEGLTDTQYF	TGTGCCAGCAGCTTTCAGGAGGGATTAACAGATACGCAGTATTTT
TRBD2	many	TRBV7-6	TRBJ2-7	CASSYNSGTYEQYF	TGTGCCAGCAGTTATAATAGCGGGACCTACGAGCAGTACTTC
NA	many	TRBV7-3	TRBJ2-1	CASSLREGGTFHNEQFF	TGTGCCAGCAGCTTAAGGGAGGGGGGGACATTCCACAATGAGCAGTTCTTC
NA	few	TRBV20-1	TRBJ2-1	CSARTRGLAWGNEQFF	TGCAGTGCTAGAACCCGGGGTCTAGCGTGGGGCAATGAGCAGTTCTTC
TRBD1	many	TRBV7-2	TRBJ1-5	CASSTGGIQPQHF	TGTGCCAGCAGTACAGGGGGCATTCAGCCCCAGCATTTT